Below, 19 T cell receptor beta chains from the same sample are listed, as sequenced in a study of T cells in Graves' hyperthyroidism and ophthalmopathy. Researchers amplified the TCR beta CDR3 regions from RNA transcripts. The study used the HTBI primer set for a first-round RT-PCR of the TCR CDR3. TCRdb used MiXCR to reprocess the multiplex PCR reads, holding one entry per CDR3 protein. The table lists around 350,000 distinct CDR3 sequences, less than 20% of them singletons, with about a quarter in the top ten. The sequencing input was blood. These receptors all stem from a woman aged 18 to 35 with Graves' hyperthyroidism that later progressed to Graves' ophthalmopathy.

Points on this clonotype: A read error is possible here, since a much larger clone lies one base away. The chain joins TRBV28 to TRBJ2-1, with TRBD1 matching over 8 bases. This CDR3 region has 15 residues. Germline CDR1 and CDR2: MDHEN and SYDVKM. V shed 7 bases and J 5 bases; nucleotides not matched to a gene: 10. The CDR3 protein is CASTRAGTGDNEQFF. CDR3 DNA sequence: TGTGCCAGCACCAGGGCCGGGACAGGAGACAATGAGCAGTTCTTC.

This clonotype was seen ten or more times. The chain uses TRBV28 and TRBJ1-1, with a tentative D call TRBD1 (6 bases). CDR3 size: 13 residues. Germline V gives CDR1 MDHEN, CDR2 SYDVKM. The V end lost 5 bases, the J end lost 4 bases, and 11 bases lay between the germline ends. Here the CDR3 reads CASSTGSGTEAFF. The CDR3 nucleotides are TGTGCCAGCAGTACAGGGAGTGGCACTGAAGCTTTCTTT.

This clonotype turned up a few times. This sequence joins TRBV29-1 and TRBJ2-3, with a weak D call TRBD2 (5 bases). This CDR3 has 12 amino acids. Germline assignment: CDR1 SQVTM and CDR2 ANQGSEA. The ends were cut back, 3 bases at V and 6 bases at J, with 10 bases in the middle. The CDR3 reads CSVDGSDDTQYF. In DNA form, the CDR3 reads TGCAGCGTTGACGGTAGCGACGATACGCAGTATTTT.

This clonotype showed up many times. The chain carries TRBV28 and TRBJ2-1, with a possible D match to TRBD1 (6 bases). The V gene lost 1 base and the J gene lost 5 bases, with 21 bases spanning the gap. Germline V gives CDR1 MDHEN, CDR2 SYDVKM. The CDR3 is 18 residues long. The CDR3 sequence is CASSLLLVGQGRDNEQFF. CDR3 sequence (DNA): TGTGCCAGCAGTTTATTATTAGTGGGGCAGGGGCGTGACAATGAGCAGTTCTTC.

The J gene is TRBJ2-1, the V gene TRBV12-3 or TRBV12-4, with a tentative D call TRBD2 (5 bases). CDR3 length: 11 residues. V gave up 3 bases and J gave up 15 bases, with 12 bases separating them. The DNA of the CDR3 is TGTGCCAGCAGTTTTAGGCGGGTTGCGTTCTTC. This sequence encodes CASSFRRVAFF.

This clonotype was seen at least ten times. The J gene is TRBJ2-1, the V gene TRBV27; 7 nucleotides line up with TRBD1. V lost 1 base and J lost 4; bases outside the gene matches: 4. The V gene's germline CDR1 is MNHEY and CDR2 SMNVEV (reference sequence). This CDR3 has 15 amino acids. CDR3 coding DNA: TGTGCCAGCAGTTTATTAGGACAGGCTTACAATGAGCAGTTCTTC. It specifies CASSLLGQAYNEQFF.

This clonotype was seen a handful of times. This sequence joins TRBV5-8 and TRBJ2-7; D is perhaps TRBD2 (5 bases). Germline values: CDR1 SGHTS, CDR2 YDEGEE. CDR3 length: 15 amino acids. V dropped 0 bases and J dropped 1 base, with 11 bases sitting between them. This CDR3 reads CASSLAYWTSYEQYF. In DNA form, the CDR3 reads TGTGCCAGCAGCTTGGCTTACTGGACTTCCTACGAGCAGTACTTC.

This clonotype was seen more than once but under ten times. The chain carries TRBV15 and TRBJ2-5, with a tentative D call TRBD2 (6 bases). The CDR3 is made up of 15 amino acids. V lost 0 bases and J lost 5, with 13 bases in between. Germline assignment: CDR1 LNHNV and CDR2 YYDKDF (reference sequence). Here the CDR3 reads CATSREEGLVETQYF. The CDR3 DNA is TGTGCCACCAGCAGAGAGGAGGGCCTTGTCGAGACCCAGTACTTC.

The rearrangement uses TRBV6-2 or TRBV6-3 and TRBJ2-5; possibly TRBD1 for D (6 bases). V lost 6 bases and J lost 7, with 18 bases in between. Germline CDR1 reads MNHEY; CDR2 reads SVGEGT. This CDR3 comprises 14 residues. CDR3 coding DNA: TGTGCCAGCAGCTCACAGGGTGCATCAGGGACCCAGTACTTC. Amino acid sequence: CASSSQGASGTQYF.

This clonotype was counted a few times. The V and J genes are TRBV4-3 and TRBJ2-1; weak D call: TRBD2 (5 bases). The length of the CDR3 is 16 residues. Trimming removed 1 base at V and 7 bases at J, with 17 bases between. Per germline, CDR1 LGHNA and CDR2 YSLEER. The CDR3 nucleotides read TGCGCCAGCAGCCAAGTGACGGGGTTCGAGGCAAATGAGCAGTTCTTC. As protein: CASSQVTGFEANEQFF.

Many counts were recorded for this clonotype. V and J are TRBV11-2 and TRBJ1-1; no clear D gene. V lost 7 bases, J lost 10 bases, and 13 bases lay in between. There are 11 residues in the CDR3. Per germline, CDR1 SGHAT and CDR2 FQNNGV. CDR3 nucleotide sequence: TGTGCCAGCACTGAAACTGTGGGAGCTTTCTTT. It is translated as CASTETVGAFF.

This clonotype was detected many times. This chain links TRBV6-1 with TRBJ2-5; TRBD2 might be the D (5 bases). Germline-derived CDR1 and CDR2 are MNHNS and SASEGT. This CDR3 contains 14 residues. The V and J ends lost 1 base and 5 bases respectively, with 11 bases between them. The DNA of the CDR3 is TGTGCCAGCAGTGAAGGAGGGCAGTGGGAGACCCAGTACTTC. It specifies CASSEGGQWETQYF.

This clonotype was detected many times. V and J are TRBV5-1 and TRBJ1-2; D is perhaps TRBD1 (5 bases). Germline V gene lookup returns CDR1 SGHRS and CDR2 YFSETQ. The germline V and J ends were trimmed by 0 bases and 4 bases, with 13 bases remaining between them. The CDR3 covers 15 residues. This CDR3 reads CASSLDVLGGYGYTF. Here the CDR3 DNA reads TGCGCCAGCAGCTTGGACGTGTTGGGGGGCTATGGCTACACCTTC.

This clonotype was detected many times. Written as DNA, the CDR3 is TGTGCCAGCAGCCCAAGACTAGCGGGAGGTTACAATGAGCAGTTCTTC. Its protein is CASSPRLAGGYNEQFF. The chain links TRBV3-1 to TRBJ2-1; 13 positions agree with TRBD2. Germline V gene data show CDR1 as LGHDT and CDR2 as YNNKEL (reference sequence). V trimming: 4 bases; J trimming: 4 bases; junction bases outside the gene matches: 4. The CDR3 sequence is 16 residues long.

The rearrangement uses TRBV20-1 and TRBJ2-1, with 7 bases fitting TRBD2. The CDR3 loop spans 18 amino acids. The V and J ends lost 8 bases and 3 bases, in that order; junction bases with no gene match: 22. Germline CDR1 is DFQATT and CDR2 is SNEGSKA (reference sequence). The CDR3 nucleotides are TGCAGTCCATGGGGCCAAGGGCTCACTAGCGTCCTCTACAATGAGCAGTTCTTC. Amino acids: CSPWGQGLTSVLYNEQFF.

This clonotype was picked up a small number of times. The chain has TRBV6-1 and TRBJ1-1, with D possibly TRBD1 on 6 matching bases. The CDR3 covers 14 residues. The V gene's germline CDR1 is MNHNS and CDR2 SASEGT. V was shortened by 5 bases and J by 4 bases, with 14 bases between the two germline ends. The CDR3 protein is CASSHLRGSTEAFF. DNA of the CDR3: TGTGCCAGCAGTCACCTCAGGGGAAGCACTGAAGCTTTCTTT.

This clonotype was counted between two and nine times. The chain employs TRBV15 and TRBJ1-5, with no clear D. The CDR3 covers 12 residues. V lost 0 bases to trimming and J lost 7 bases, with 4 bases between them. The V gene's germline CDR1 is LNHNV and CDR2 YYDKDF (reference sequence). The CDR3 region is CATSRDAQPQHF. The DNA of the CDR3 is TGTGCCACCAGCAGAGACGCCCAGCCCCAGCATTTT.

This clonotype came up many times. V gene TRBV7-9 combines with J gene TRBJ2-2, with a possible D match to TRBD2 (6 bases). The V end was cut by 5 bases, the J end by 3 bases, with 13 bases between. CDR3 length equals 15 residues. CDR1 and CDR2 (germline): SEHNR, FQNEAQ (reference sequence). CDR3 sequence: CASSPRGTDTGELFF. The CDR3 DNA sequence: TGTGCCAGCAGCCCCCGCGGGACGGACACCGGGGAGCTGTTTTTT.

This clonotype was seen only a few times. The chain carries TRBV4-3 and TRBJ2-1, with D possibly TRBD1 on 5 matching bases. Germline CDR1 LGHNA, CDR2 YSLEER. The V and J ends lost 0 bases and 3 bases respectively, with 9 bases between them. There are 15 residues in the CDR3. This CDR3 is CASSQDLDNYNEQFF. As DNA, the CDR3 is TGCGCCAGCAGCCAAGACTTGGACAACTACAATGAGCAGTTCTTC.